The rows below give T cell receptor beta chains drawn from one sample of a study of T cell responses to AZD1222 COVID-19 vaccine. Generated by immunoSEQ multiplex PCR, the TCRdb table keeps only in-frame clones and is missing some. The sample has roughly 97,000 clones; approximately 86% are singletons. Sequenced here: peripheral blood, sampled 28 days after the second dose of the MenACWY control vaccine. The origin of the receptors is an adult who received the MenACWY meningococcal vaccine as a control. The conserved cysteine and the conserved F or W are not part of the CDR3 here. Fields, in order: V gene, CDR3 length, J gene, CDR3 protein.

v_call: TRBV28; cdr3_length: 10; j_call: TRBJ1-5; cdr3_aa: ASSYPRQPQH
v_call: TRBV5-4; cdr3_length: 14; j_call: TRBJ2-1; cdr3_aa: ASSLGTSGGAGEQF
v_call: TRBV29-1; cdr3_length: 11; j_call: TRBJ1-4; cdr3_aa: SARGFTNEKLF
v_call: TRBV4-1; cdr3_length: 13; j_call: TRBJ2-7; cdr3_aa: ASSQSGTGLYEQY
v_call: TRBV3-1/TRBV3-2; cdr3_length: 12; j_call: TRBJ1-6; cdr3_aa: ASSQRGANSPLH
v_call: TRBV5-5; cdr3_length: 13; j_call: TRBJ2-7; cdr3_aa: ASSKGWQGAYEQY
v_call: TRBV7-3; cdr3_length: 11; j_call: TRBJ2-6; cdr3_aa: ASRGPGANVLT
v_call: TRBV7-2; cdr3_length: 11; j_call: TRBJ2-7; cdr3_aa: ASNQQGSHEQY
v_call: TRBV7-9; cdr3_length: 13; j_call: TRBJ1-4; cdr3_aa: ASSYWTGTSEKLF
v_call: TRBV5-1; cdr3_length: 12; j_call: TRBJ1-4; cdr3_aa: ASSLGTGDEKLF
v_call: TRBV5-4; cdr3_length: 13; j_call: TRBJ2-7; cdr3_aa: ASSLAAGRSYEQY
v_call: TRBV5-4; cdr3_length: 13; j_call: TRBJ1-1; cdr3_aa: ASRGRTASNTEAF
v_call: TRBV27; cdr3_length: 12; j_call: TRBJ1-2; cdr3_aa: ASRGEWSNYGYT
v_call: TRBV6-6; cdr3_length: 12; j_call: TRBJ2-1; cdr3_aa: ASSYIGLHNEQF
v_call: TRBV3-1/TRBV3-2; cdr3_length: 14; j_call: TRBJ2-3; cdr3_aa: ASSQEDRGGPDTQY
v_call: TRBV5-1; cdr3_length: 12; j_call: TRBJ2-7; cdr3_aa: ASSLGTGGDEQY
v_call: TRBV10-3; cdr3_length: 11; j_call: TRBJ1-3; cdr3_aa: AISEASGNTIY
v_call: TRBV19; cdr3_length: 14; j_call: TRBJ2-2; cdr3_aa: ASSRQVLEDTGELF
v_call: TRBV3-1/TRBV3-2; cdr3_length: 15; j_call: TRBJ2-4; cdr3_aa: ASSRYAPIQRKNIQY
v_call: TRBV29-1; cdr3_length: 12; j_call: TRBJ1-2; cdr3_aa: SATGGQLNYGYT
v_call: TRBV11-2; cdr3_length: 11; j_call: TRBJ1-4; cdr3_aa: ASSLFGTKKLF
v_call: TRBV9; cdr3_length: 10; j_call: TRBJ2-6; cdr3_aa: ASASGANVLT
v_call: TRBV11-3; cdr3_length: 15; j_call: TRBJ2-3; cdr3_aa: ASSSRQGTRGTDTQY
v_call: TRBV5-4; cdr3_length: 15; j_call: TRBJ2-5; cdr3_aa: ASSLGTSGGARETQY
v_call: TRBV4-3; cdr3_length: 13; j_call: TRBJ1-5; cdr3_aa: ASSQEGGHNQPQH
v_call: TRBV5-1; cdr3_length: 14; j_call: TRBJ1-2; cdr3_aa: ASSMGAPGANYGYT